This TCR beta chain was obtained from a study of shared clonotypes between healthy human individuals. CDR1 and CDR2 (germline): LNHDA, SQIVND (reference sequence). The germline V and J ends were trimmed by 5 bases and 1 base, with 12 bases remaining between them. CDR3 size: 15 residues. The table came from immunoSEQ multiplex PCR; TCRdb's copy has only in-frame clones and leaves some out. The table shows hundreds of thousands of clones, with approximately 97% occurring only once. Material: naive CD4+ T cells sorted from blood. Stated subset: CD45RA+ positively selected. The chain recombines TRBV19 with TRBJ1-5; TRBD1 might be the D (6 bases). This TCR was recovered from a woman aged 25 to 39 in good health. The CDR3 DNA follows: TGTGCCAGTAGTTCCCGGGGGGCGAGCAATCAGCCCCAGCATTTT. Translation gives CASSSRGASNQPQHF.